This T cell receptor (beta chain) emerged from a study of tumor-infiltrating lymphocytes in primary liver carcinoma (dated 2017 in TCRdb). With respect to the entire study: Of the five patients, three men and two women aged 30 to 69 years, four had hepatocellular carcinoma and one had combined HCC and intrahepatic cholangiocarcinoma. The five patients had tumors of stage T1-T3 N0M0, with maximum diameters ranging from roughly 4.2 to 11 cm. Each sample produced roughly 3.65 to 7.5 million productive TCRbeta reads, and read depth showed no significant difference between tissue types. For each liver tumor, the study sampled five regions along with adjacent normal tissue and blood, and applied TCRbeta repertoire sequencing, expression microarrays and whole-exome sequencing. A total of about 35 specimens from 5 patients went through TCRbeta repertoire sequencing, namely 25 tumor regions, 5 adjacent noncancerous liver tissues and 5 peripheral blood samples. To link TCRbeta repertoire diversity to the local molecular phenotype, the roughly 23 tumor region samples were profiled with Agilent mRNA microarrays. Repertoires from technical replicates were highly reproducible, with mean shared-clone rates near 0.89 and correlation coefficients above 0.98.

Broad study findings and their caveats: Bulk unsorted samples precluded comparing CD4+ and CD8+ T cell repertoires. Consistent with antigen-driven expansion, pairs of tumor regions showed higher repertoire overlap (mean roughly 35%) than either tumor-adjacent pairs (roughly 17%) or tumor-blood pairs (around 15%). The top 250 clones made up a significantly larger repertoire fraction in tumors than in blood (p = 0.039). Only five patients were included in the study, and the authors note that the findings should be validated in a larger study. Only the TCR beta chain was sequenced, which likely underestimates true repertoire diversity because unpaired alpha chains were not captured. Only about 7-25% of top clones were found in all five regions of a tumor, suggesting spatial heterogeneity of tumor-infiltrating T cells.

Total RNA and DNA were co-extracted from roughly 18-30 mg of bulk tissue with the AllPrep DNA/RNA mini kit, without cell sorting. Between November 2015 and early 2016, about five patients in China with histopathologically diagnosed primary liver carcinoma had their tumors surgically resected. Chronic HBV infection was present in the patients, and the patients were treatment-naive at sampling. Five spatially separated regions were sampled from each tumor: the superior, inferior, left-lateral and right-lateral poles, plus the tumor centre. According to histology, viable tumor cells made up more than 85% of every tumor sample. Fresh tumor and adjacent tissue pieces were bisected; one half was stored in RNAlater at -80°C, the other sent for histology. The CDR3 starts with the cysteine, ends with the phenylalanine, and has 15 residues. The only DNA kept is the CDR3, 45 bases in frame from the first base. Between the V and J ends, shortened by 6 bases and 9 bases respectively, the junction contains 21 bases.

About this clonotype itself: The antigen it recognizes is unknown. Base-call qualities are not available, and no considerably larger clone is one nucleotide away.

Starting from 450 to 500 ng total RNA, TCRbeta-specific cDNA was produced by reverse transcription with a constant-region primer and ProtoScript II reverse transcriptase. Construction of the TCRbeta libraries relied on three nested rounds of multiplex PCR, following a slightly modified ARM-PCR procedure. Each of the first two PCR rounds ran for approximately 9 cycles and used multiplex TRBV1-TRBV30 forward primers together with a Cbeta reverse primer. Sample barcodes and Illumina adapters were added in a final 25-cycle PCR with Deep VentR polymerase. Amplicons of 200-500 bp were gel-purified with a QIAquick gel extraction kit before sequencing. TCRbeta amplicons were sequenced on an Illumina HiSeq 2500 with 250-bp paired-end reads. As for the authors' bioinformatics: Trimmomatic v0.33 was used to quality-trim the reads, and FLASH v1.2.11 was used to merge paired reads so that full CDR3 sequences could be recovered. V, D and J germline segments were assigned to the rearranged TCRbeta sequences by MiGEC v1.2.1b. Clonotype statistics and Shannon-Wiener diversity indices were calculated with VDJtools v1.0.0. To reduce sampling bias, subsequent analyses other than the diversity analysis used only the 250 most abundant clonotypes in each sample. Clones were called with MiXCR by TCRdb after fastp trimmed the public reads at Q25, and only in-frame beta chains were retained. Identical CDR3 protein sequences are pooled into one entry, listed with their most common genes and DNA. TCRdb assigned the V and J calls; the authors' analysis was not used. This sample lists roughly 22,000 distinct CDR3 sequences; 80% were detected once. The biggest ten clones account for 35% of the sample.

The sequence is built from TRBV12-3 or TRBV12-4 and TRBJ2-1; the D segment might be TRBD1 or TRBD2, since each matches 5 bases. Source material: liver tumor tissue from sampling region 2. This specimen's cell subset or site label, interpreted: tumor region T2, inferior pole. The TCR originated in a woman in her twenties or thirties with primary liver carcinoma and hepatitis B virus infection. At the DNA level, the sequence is TGTGCCAGCAGCCTGTCCGGGGCCAACGGACTTGAGCAGTTCTTC. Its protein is CASSLSGANGLEQFF.